A single TCR beta chain is shown here with its context. Trimming at V came to 0 bases and at J to 0 bases, leaving 8 bases not matched to a gene. Germline CDR1 SGDLS, CDR2 YYNGEE. The CDR3 runs to 19 residues. The data were obtained in a study of blood T cells in healthy people across ages. PCR was performed a second time for roughly 7 to 12 cycles using a sample-barcoded 5' primer and a J-beta primer mix. TCRdb independently ran MiXCR on the 5' RACE reads; one entry per CDR3 protein. This sample yields roughly 730,000 distinct CDR3 sequences, of which just over 55% are seen a single time; around 24% belongs to the top ten.

The sequencing input was blood. The gene calls are TRBV9 and TRBJ2-6; 8 bases line up with TRBD2. This TCR was sampled from a man aged 40-55 years in good health. The CDR3 nucleotides read TGTGCCAGCAGCGTAGCAACCGGGACTAGGCTCTCTGGGGCCAACGTCCTGACTTTC. Translating it yields CASSVATGTRLSGANVLTF.